This paragraph reports one T cell receptor beta chain. There is no known antigen for this receptor. The read falls 3 residues short of the CDR3 end, and the missing part is taken from the germline J gene. The sample comes from a study of T cells in women clearing cervical HPV infection (dated 2018 in TCRdb). A note on the overall study: Cases were 20 to 25 women with histologically confirmed HPV16-related CIN3 or worse, including a couple of invasive cancers. The controls were 25 or so women whose single incident HPV16 infection cleared within 12 months with no development of precancer or cancer. Case blood was taken at the visit when the lesion was first identified, whereas control blood was taken when infection was no longer detected. Among cases, blood sampling occurred a median of 149 days after lesion detection, with an interquartile range of roughly 90 to 200 days. Since only a few of the women had HLA typing available, the possibility that HLA type was acting as a confounder could not be ruled out. This exploratory proof-of-principle case-control study, nested within the Guanacaste HPV Natural History Study in Costa Rica, compared TCR repertoires among women with different cervical HPV16 outcomes. Cases and controls were matched on year of sample collection and on age within five years. Cases had a median age of approximately 34 years and controls had a median age of approximately 37, with no significant differences in baseline characteristics. The parent cohort enrolled 8,500 to 11,000 women aged 18 or older in Guanacaste, Costa Rica, during about 1992 to 1994 and followed them for 6 to 7 years. Five blinded duplicates per group were added as quality controls, giving some 60 samples: 50 participants and about ten replicates. What the research found in general, with its limitations: TCR repertoire richness was significantly higher in CIN3+ cases than in controls across sequencing depths, while evenness did not differ. Cases had lower TRBV6-7 relative abundance than controls (0.11% versus 0.16%; Bonferroni P = 0.0008). By combining richness with V gene abundances, random forest classifiers separated cases from controls with an estimated AUC of around 0.8. Whether associations preceded infection or resulted from infection could not be shown with the cross-sectional design, and effector/memory subsets and HPV-specific T cells were not isolated. Because T-cell numbers per sample were unknown, differences in richness could reflect varying T-cell content rather than repertoire biology.

The immunoSEQ assay used multiplex PCR to amplify TCR beta CDR3 regions from an average of around 1.2 ug of genomic DNA per sample. The assay corrected primer bias using a complete synthetic TCR repertoire to establish an amplification baseline. Amplicons were sequenced on the Illumina platform. As for how the authors treated the data: Sequences were error-corrected by clustering with frequency ratios and a modified nearest-neighbor algorithm and were then analyzed in the immunoSEQ Analyzer with IMGT gene definitions. TCR richness and evenness were averaged over 20 rarefaction repeats at each rarefaction depth, excluding samples with fewer sequences than the depth. Wilcoxon rank sum tests with FDR correction were used to compare relative abundances of V, D and J genes between the groups. Blinded duplicates gave an intraclass correlation of 95.6% for TCR richness and an average of roughly 76% across 66 gene segments. TCRdb limited this immuneACCESS table to in-frame rearrangements with V and J called. A share of clones is missing; checked studies link under half to unresolved V genes, and the rest is unexplained. That table furnishes V, J and clone size, whereas the DNA furnished D and trimming. This sample's table contains fewer than 30,000 clones. The ten largest account for roughly 15% of the sample.

CDR3 length: 16 amino acids, cysteine to phenylalanine. The DNA has 39 bases, all within the CDR3, and is read from base 1. Reading the germline V gene gives CDR1 SGDLS and CDR2 YYNGEE. V loses 4 bases, J loses 6 bases, and the germline ends lie 21 bases apart. Every participant had a single incident cervical HPV16 infection, and prevalent HPV16 infections were excluded. Cervical HPV DNA was detected with MY09/MY11 PCR, and genotyping was done with dot-blot hybridization. Fifteen mL of heparinized blood were centrifuged, and the buffy coat was split into aliquots, frozen at -30 degrees C, and then kept at -80 degrees C. Genomic DNA was extracted from buffy coat specimens using QIAGEN kits.

The sequence joins TRBV9 to TRBJ2-3; the D gene cannot be named for sure. What was sequenced was blood buffy coat. The clonotype comes from a woman between 18 and 70 years old with a cervical HPV16 infection that either progressed to CIN3+ or cleared (not recorded which). CDR3 reads: CASSPREGQAWDTQYF. Partial CDR3 DNA: TGTGCCAGCAGCCCGCGTGAAGGTCAGGCATGGGATACG.